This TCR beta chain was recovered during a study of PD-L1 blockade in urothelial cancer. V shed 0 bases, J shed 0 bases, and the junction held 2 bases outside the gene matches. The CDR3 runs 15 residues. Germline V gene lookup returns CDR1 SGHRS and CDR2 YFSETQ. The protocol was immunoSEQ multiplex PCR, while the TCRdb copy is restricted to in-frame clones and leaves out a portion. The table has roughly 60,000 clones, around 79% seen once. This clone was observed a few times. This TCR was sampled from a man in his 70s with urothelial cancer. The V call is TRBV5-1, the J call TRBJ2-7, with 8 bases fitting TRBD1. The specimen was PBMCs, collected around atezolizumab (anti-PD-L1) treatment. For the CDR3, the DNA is TGCGCCAGCAGCTTGGGACAGGGGCCCTCCTACGAGCAGTACTTC. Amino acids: CASSLGQGPSYEQYF.